The TCR beta chain described here comes from a study of OX40 agonist ivuxolimab in advanced cancers. Study details: Patients undergoing dose escalation presented with hepatocellular carcinoma, melanoma, renal cell or head and neck cancer. Averaging about 60 years in age, with a range of roughly 23 to 80, the cohort was around 87% male. Study results and caveats: Nonresponders included some who also had low normalized T-cell clonal expansion. With doses of 0.1 to 3.0 mg/kg, CD4+ and CD8+ blood T cells had undergone clonal expansion by week 6.

Sequencing was performed with immunoSEQ multiplex PCR; in TCRdb, only in-frame clones are kept and a portion is missing. The sample yields roughly 100,000 clones, approximately 93% seen once. As regards this clone: Its antigen is still unknown.

The CDR3 length is 16 residues. Per the germline V gene, CDR1 is LNHNV and CDR2 is YYDKDF (reference sequence). V dropped 1 base and J dropped 2; count of bases not matched to a gene: 3. The starting material was CD4+ or CD8+ T cells sorted from blood, obtained in a trial of the OX40 agonist ivuxolimab. The clonotype originates from an adult with an advanced solid tumor such as melanoma, head and neck, liver or kidney cancer. The rearrangement uses TRBV15 and TRBJ1-2; 11 positions match TRBD1. Written as DNA, the CDR3 is TGTGCCACCAGCAGAGCTTGGACAGGGGGCAACTATGGCTACACCTTC. This sequence encodes CATSRAWTGGNYGYTF.